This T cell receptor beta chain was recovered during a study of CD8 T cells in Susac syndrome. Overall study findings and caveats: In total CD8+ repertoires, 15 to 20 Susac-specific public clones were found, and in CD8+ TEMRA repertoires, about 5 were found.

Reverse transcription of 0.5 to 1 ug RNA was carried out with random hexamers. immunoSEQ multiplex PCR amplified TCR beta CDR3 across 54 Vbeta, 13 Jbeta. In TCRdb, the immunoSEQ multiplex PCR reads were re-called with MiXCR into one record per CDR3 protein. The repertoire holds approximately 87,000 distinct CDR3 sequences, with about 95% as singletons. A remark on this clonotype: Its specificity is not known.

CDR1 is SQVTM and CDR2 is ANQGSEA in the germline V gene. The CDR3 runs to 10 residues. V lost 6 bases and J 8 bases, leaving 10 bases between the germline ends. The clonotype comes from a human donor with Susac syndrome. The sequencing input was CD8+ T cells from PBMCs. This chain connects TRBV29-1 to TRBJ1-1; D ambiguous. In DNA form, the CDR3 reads TGCAGCGTCTACCCGCCCGAAGCTTTCTTT. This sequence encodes CSVYPPEAFF.